This note documents a single T cell receptor beta chain sequence. The source of the sample is a study of shared clonotypes between healthy human individuals. Study details: Aged 18 to 49, the donors were two women and three men.

Germline V gene data show CDR1 as SNHLY and CDR2 as FYNNEI. With 2 bases removed from V and 5 bases from J, the gap between germline ends came to 12 bases. CDR3 length: 14 amino acids. This table comes from immunoSEQ multiplex PCR, and its TCRdb copy is limited to in-frame clones, with some not included. Among about 2.4 million clones listed, under 95% were seen once. This sequence originates from a man between 18 and 29 years old in good health. Some clones in this sample may be carry-over from other donors' samples. The chain is built from TRBV2 and TRBJ1-2; no firm D call. Sequencing was performed on naive CD4+ T cells from PBMCs. Subset described: CD45RA+ positively selected. This CDR3 reads CASSENPGGYGYTF. The CDR3 region has the DNA TGTGCCAGCAGTGAAAACCCGGGTGGATATGGCTACACCTTC.